There are a few counts of the clone carrying this TCR beta chain. Its matching antigen is unknown. The sample comes from a study of identical twins. Each donor (without exception) was a healthy Caucasian. The germline gives CDR1 MNHNY, CDR2 SVGAGI (reference sequence). V was shortened by 5 bases and J by 2 bases, with 16 bases between the two germline ends. The CDR3 totals 16 residues. A template switching step contributed a universal primer site, while unique molecular identifiers were present in the cDNA. Each CDR3 protein gets one entry after TCRdb re-called the 5' RACE reads with MiXCR. There are 1.5 million to 2 million distinct CDR3 sequences in the sample; around a third occur only once, and approximately 0.29% lies in the top ten. Broader study findings: The authors drew conclusions from cross-sectional statistical analysis rather than following the same donors. With monozygotic twins, out-of-frame TCR alpha sharing exceeded what models estimated.

The chain recombines TRBV6-6 with TRBJ2-1; a possible D gene is TRBD1 (6 bases). The sequence was collected from a newborn girl in good health. The sequenced sample consisted of cord blood. The CDR3 region is CASSKRQGMAYNEQFF. CDR3 DNA sequence: TGTGCCAGCAGTAAGCGGCAGGGGATGGCCTACAATGAGCAGTTCTTC.